The sequence of this T cell receptor beta chain was determined in a study of T cell responses to AZD1222 COVID-19 vaccine (dated by TCRdb to the early 2020s). Study-wide context: AZD1222 recipients given second doses at about 4 weeks or at about 12 weeks were pooled, since spike-specific TCR depth and breadth were not found to differ between the two schedules. TCR sequencing was performed for about 250 trial participants, of whom around 200 were given two doses of AZD1222 and around 26 were given two doses of MenACWY control vaccine. Trial participants were enrolled into age subgroups of 18-55, 56-69 and 70-plus years, which contained approximately 150, 30 and 60 TCR-sequenced participants, respectively. General findings and caveats noted by the study authors: Most participants were white British and females outnumbered males, and the authors suggested that clonal diversity may have been underestimated. Spike-specific TCR breadth and depth rose significantly after two AZD1222 doses compared with day 0 and with MenACWY recipients. The vaccine-associated CD4 TCRs covered the entire spike protein, and the dominant responses fell in regions 160-218 and 743-854. In the small 56-69-year group, the increase in depth fell short of significance, most likely because of low power. Reportedly, almost half of the unique spike-specific TCRs recognized epitopes lying outside the regions that are mutated in the B.1.351 and B.1.1.7 variants. Conclusions about previously exposed vaccinees are limited because only six or seven AZD1222 recipients were SARS-CoV-2 seropositive at baseline. Because no samples from the day 14 peak response were available, repertoires could be characterized only after the peak T cell response.

The time point tag for this specimen amounts to: baseline before first vaccination. Vaccinee samples came from UK trials COV001 and COV002, including a single-blind randomized controlled phase 2/3 trial of AZD1222 (ChAdOx1 nCoV-19) in healthy adults. Trial participant PBMC samples were collected at day 0 and day 28 after the second dose for TCRbeta chain sequencing. In the case of this clone: What antigen it recognizes has not been identified. No base quality information exists; no much larger clone differs at one position.

The CDR3 regions of human TCRbeta chains were subjected to immunosequencing. As for the original processing: TCRs in the repertoires were matched against a reference library of SARS-CoV-2-specific TCRs that had been generated with the MIRA antigen-specificity platform. Breadth was defined as the fraction of unique TCRs that were SARS-CoV-2-associated. Depth was defined as the fraction of total T cells that were SARS-CoV-2-associated. Using the MIRA data, each spike-specific TCR was assigned both to the spike region to which the TCR was reactive and to a CD4 or CD8 class. Log10-transformed breadth and depth values were compared by one-way ANOVA with Sidak's multiple comparisons tests. TCRdb re-hosts the immuneACCESS table, in-frame sequences only. Its copies lack some clones; in the studies checked, an unresolved V gene accounts for under half of them, and the cause for the rest is not known. V, J and clone size reflect that table, while D and trimming were determined from the DNA. Recorded for this sample are approximately 120,000 clones; 91% of them occurred a single time. The biggest ten clones account for approximately 4.9% of the sample.

Per the germline V gene, SGHTS is the CDR1 and YDEGEE is the CDR2. The CDR3 sequence holds 12 residues, the cysteine and phenylalanine included. Only the CDR3 portion is preserved as DNA: 36 bases, with reading frame beginning at the first base. A distance of 11 bases separates the germline ends of V and J, which lose 0 bases and 11 bases respectively. This chain is built from TRBV5-8 and TRBJ1-2; confidence is insufficient to name the D gene. The TCR was taken from an adult in good health. The sample was peripheral blood, taken on day 0 of AZD1222 vaccination. The CDR3 loop reads CASSLAVPWYTF. The nucleotide sequence reads as follows: TGTGCCAGCAGCTTGGCAGTCCCGTGGTACACCTTC.